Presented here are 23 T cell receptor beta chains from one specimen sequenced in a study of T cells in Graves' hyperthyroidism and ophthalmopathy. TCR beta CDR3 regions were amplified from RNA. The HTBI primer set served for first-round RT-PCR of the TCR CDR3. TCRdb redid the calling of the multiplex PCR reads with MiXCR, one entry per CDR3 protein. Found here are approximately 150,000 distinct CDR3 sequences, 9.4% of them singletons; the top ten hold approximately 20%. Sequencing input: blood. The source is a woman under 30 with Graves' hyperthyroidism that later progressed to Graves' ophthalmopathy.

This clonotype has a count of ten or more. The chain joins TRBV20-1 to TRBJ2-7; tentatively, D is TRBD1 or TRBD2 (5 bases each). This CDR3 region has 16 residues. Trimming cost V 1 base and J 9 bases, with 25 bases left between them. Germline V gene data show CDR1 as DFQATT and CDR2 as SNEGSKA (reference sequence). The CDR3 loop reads CSARASGTSITSRQYF. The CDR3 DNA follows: TGCAGTGCTAGAGCCTCCGGGACGAGCATCACGAGCAGGCAGTACTTC.

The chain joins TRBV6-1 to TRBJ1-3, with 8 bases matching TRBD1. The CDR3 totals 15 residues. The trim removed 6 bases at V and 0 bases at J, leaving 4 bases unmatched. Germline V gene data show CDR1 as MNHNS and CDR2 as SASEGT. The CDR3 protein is CASSETGGSGNTIYF. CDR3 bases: TGTGCCAGCAGCGAAACAGGGGGCTCTGGAAACACCATATATTTT.

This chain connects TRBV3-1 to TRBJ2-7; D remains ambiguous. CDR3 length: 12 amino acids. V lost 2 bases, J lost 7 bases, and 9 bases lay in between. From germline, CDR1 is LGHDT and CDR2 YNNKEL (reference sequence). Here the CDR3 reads CASSQHSREQYF. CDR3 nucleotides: TGTGCCAGCAGCCAACACTCGAGGGAGCAGTACTTC.

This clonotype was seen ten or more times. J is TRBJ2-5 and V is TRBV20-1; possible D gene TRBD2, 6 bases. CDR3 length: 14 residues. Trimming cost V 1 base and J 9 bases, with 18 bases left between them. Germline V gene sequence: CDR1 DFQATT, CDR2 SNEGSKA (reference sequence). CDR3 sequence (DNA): TGCAGTGCTAGAGTCACGCTAGCGAGGGACGCCCAGTACTTC. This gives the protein CSARVTLARDAQYF.

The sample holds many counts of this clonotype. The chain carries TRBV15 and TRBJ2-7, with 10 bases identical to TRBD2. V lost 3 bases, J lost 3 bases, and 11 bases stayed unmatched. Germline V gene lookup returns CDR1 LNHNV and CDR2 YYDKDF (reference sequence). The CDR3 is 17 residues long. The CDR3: CATSSPSLLAGNYEQYF. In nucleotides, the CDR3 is TGTGCCACCAGCAGCCCCTCCTTACTAGCGGGAAACTACGAGCAGTACTTC.

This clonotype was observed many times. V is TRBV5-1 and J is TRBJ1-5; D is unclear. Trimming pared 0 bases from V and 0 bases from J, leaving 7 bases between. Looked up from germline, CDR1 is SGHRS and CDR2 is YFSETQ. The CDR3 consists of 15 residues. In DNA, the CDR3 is TGCGCCAGCAGCTTGGCGGGTTATAGCAATCAGCCCCAGCATTTT. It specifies CASSLAGYSNQPQHF.

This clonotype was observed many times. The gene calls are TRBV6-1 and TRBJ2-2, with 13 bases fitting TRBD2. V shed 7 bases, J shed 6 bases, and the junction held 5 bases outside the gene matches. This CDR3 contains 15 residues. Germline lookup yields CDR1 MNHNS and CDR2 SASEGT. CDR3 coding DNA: TGTGCCAGCACCTGGACTAGCGGGAGCCCCGGGGAGCTGTTTTTT. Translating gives CASTWTSGSPGELFF.

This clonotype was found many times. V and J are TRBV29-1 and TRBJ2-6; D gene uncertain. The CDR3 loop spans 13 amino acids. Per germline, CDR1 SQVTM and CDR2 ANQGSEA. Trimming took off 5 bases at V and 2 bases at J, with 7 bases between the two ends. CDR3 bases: TGCAGCGTTCGCCGGGCTGGGGCCAACGTCCTGACTTTC. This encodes CSVRRAGANVLTF.

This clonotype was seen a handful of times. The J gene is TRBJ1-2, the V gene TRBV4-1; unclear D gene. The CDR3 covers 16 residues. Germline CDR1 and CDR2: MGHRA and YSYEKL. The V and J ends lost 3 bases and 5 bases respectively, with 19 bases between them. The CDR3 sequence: CASSHLLRVGDYGYTF. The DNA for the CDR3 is TGCGCCAGCAGCCATCTGTTAAGGGTGGGCGATTATGGCTACACCTTC.

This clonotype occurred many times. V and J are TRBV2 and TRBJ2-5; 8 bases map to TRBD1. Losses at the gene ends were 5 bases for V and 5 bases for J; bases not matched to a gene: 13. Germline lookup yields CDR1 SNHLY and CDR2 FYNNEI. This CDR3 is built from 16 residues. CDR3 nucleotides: TGTGCCAGCAGTCCCGGGACAGGACTCACCGCCGAGACCCAGTACTTC. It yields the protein CASSPGTGLTAETQYF.

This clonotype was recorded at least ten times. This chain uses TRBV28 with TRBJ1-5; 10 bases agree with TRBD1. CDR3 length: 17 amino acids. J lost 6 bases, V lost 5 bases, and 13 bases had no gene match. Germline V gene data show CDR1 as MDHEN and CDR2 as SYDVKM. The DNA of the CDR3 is TGTGCCAGCAGTCACCTAACACGGGACAGGGGATTTCAGCCCCAGCATTTT. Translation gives CASSHLTRDRGFQPQHF. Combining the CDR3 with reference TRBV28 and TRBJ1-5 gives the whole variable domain DVKVTQSSRYLVKRTGEKVFLECVQDMDHENMFWYRQDPGLGLRLIYFSYDVKMKEKGDIPEGYSVSREKKERFSLILESASTNQTSMYLCASSHLTRDRGFQPQHFGDGTRLSIL.

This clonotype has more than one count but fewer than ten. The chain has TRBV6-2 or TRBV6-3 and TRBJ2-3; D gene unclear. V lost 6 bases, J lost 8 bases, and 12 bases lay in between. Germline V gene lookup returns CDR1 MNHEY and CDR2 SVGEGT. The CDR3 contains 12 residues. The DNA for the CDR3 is TGTGCCAGCAGCCCCGCTTGGGGTACGCAGTATTTT. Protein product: CASSPAWGTQYF.

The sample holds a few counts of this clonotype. Here the CDR3 reads CATIPSGISYNEQFF. DNA of the CDR3: TGTGCCACCATCCCTAGCGGGATTTCCTACAATGAGCAGTTCTTC. This chain connects TRBV25-1 to TRBJ2-1; 9 nucleotides line up with TRBD2. The germline V gene encodes CDR1 MGHDK and CDR2 SYGVNS. There are 15 residues in the CDR3. V shed 10 bases and J 1 base; nucleotides not matched to a gene: 8.

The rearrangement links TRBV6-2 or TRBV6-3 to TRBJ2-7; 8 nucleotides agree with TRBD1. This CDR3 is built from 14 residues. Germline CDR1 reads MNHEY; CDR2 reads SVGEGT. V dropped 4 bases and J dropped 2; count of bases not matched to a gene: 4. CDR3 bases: TGTGCCAGCAGTTTCTCGGGACAGGCCTACGAGCAGTACTTC. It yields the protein CASSFSGQAYEQYF.

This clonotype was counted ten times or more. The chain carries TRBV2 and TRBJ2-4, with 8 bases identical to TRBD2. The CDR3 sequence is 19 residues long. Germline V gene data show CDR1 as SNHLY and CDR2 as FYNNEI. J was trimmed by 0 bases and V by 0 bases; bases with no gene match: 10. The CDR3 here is CASSEAERGGLLAKNIQYF. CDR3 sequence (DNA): TGTGCCAGCAGTGAAGCGGAACGGGGGGGCCTTCTAGCCAAAAACATTCAGTACTTC.

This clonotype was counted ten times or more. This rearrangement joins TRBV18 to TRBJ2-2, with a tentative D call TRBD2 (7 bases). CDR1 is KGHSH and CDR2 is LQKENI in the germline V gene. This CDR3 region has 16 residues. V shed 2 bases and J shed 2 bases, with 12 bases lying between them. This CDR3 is CASSPFAGANTGELFF. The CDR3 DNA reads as TGTGCCAGCTCACCATTCGCGGGGGCTAACACCGGGGAGCTGTTTTTT.

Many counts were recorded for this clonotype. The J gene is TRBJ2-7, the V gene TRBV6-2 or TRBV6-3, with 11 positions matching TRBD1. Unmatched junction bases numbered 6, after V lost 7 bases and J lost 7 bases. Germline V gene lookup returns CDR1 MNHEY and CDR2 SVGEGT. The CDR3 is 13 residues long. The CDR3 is CASTGQGAWEQYF. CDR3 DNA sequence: TGTGCCAGCACCGGACAGGGGGCCTGGGAGCAGTACTTC.

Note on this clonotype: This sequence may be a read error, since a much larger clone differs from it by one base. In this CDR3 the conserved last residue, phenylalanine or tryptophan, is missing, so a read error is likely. In nucleotides, the CDR3 is TGCGCCAGCAGCCAAACAGGAGACACTGAAGCTTTCTCT. Its translation is CASSQTGDTEAFS. The gene calls are TRBV5-1 and TRBJ1-1, with D possibly TRBD1 on 5 matching bases. With 4 bases removed from V and 3 bases from J, the gap between germline ends came to 10 bases. CDR3 length: 13 residues. In germline, CDR1 is SGHRS, CDR2 YFSETQ.

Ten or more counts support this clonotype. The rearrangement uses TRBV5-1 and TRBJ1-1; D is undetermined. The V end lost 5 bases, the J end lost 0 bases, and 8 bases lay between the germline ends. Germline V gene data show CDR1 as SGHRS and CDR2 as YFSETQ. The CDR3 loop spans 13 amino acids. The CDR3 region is CASRVGVNTEAFF. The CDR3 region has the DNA TGCGCCAGCAGGGTCGGTGTGAACACTGAAGCTTTCTTT.

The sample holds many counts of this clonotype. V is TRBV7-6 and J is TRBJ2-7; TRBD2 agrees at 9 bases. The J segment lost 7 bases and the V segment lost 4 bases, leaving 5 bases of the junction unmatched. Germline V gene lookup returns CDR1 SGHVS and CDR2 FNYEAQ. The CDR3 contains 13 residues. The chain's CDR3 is CASSSGLAKEQYF. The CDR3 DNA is TGTGCCAGCAGCTCGGGACTAGCAAAGGAGCAGTACTTC.

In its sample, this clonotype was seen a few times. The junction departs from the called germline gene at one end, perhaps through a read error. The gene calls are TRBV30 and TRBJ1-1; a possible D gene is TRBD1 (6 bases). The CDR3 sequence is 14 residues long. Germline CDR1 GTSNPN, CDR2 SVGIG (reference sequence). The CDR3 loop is CAWSTGTWGTGAFF. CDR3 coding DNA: TGTGCCTGGAGTACAGGGACATGGGGCACTGGAGCTTTCTTT. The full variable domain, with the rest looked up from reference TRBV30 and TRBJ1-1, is SQTIHQWPATLVQPVGSPLSLECTVEGTSNPNLYWYRQAAGRGLQLLFYSVGIGQISSEVPQNLSASRPQDRQFILSSKKLLLSDSGFYLCAWSTGTWGTGAFFGQGTRLTVV.

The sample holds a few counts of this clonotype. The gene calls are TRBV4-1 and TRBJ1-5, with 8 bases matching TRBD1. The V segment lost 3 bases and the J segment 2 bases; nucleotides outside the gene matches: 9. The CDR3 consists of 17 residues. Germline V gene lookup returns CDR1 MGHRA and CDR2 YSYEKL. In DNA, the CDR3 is TGCGCCAGCAGCCATTCAACGCAGGGGGCAGGCAATCAGCCCCAGCATTTT. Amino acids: CASSHSTQGAGNQPQHF.

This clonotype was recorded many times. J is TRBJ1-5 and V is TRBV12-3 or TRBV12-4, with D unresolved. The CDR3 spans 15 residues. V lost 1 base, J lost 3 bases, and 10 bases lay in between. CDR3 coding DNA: TGTGCCAGCAGTTTAGATTGGACTTCCAATCAGCCCCAGCATTTT. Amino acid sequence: CASSLDWTSNQPQHF.